Below, one TCR beta chain is given with its context. Its antigen is unidentified. The sample comes from a study of CD4 T cells in relation to SARS-CoV-2 and coronaviruses. Study context: TCR beta CDR3s were sequenced after roughly ten-day antigen culture of PBMCs.

Clones were read by immunoSEQ multiplex PCR, and TCRdb kept only the in-frame ones, dropping some. The table has 15,000 to 20,000 clones, roughly 74% seen once. The unexposed donors gave CD4+ T cells in about 2011-2018, prior to COVID-19. After ten to eleven days of culture, CD4+ T cells were isolated. Cultures held two million PBMCs per well with roughly 10 IU/ml IL-2. The sequence derives from a human donor in good health. What was sequenced was CD4+ T cells from PBMCs, cultured in vitro.

The DNA of the CDR3 is TGCGCCAGCAGCTTGGCAGGGAACTCTGGAAACACCATATATTTT. Translating it yields CASSLAGNSGNTIYF. The chain recombines TRBV5-1 with TRBJ1-3; a weak D match, TRBD1 (5 bases). CDR1 is SGHRS and CDR2 is YFSETQ in the germline V gene. The CDR3 is made up of 15 amino acids. Trimming removed 0 bases from V and 0 bases from J, with 7 bases in between.